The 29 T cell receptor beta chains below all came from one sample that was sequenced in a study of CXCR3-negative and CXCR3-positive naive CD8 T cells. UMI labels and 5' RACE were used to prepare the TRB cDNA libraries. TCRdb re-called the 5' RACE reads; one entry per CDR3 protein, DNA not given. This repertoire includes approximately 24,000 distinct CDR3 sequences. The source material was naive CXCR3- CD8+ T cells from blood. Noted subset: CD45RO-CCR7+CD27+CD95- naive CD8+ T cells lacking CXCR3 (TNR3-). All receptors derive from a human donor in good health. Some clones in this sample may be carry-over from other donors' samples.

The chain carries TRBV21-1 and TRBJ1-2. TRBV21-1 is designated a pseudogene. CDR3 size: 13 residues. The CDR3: CASRQRQIYGYTF.

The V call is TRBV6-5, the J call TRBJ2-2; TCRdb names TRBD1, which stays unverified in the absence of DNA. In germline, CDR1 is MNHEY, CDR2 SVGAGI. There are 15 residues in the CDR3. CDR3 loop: CASSPGTGHTGELFF.

The CDR3 sequence: CASSLVVDGGMGAEAFF. This chain uses TRBV7-2 with TRBJ1-1; lacking DNA, the TRBD1 call made by TCRdb goes unchecked. The germline gives CDR1 SGHTA, CDR2 FQGNSA. The CDR3 is 17 residues long.

CDR3 residues: CASSQGNEQYF. The chain carries TRBV4-3 and TRBJ2-7. The CDR3 runs 11 residues. Germline assignment: CDR1 LGHNA and CDR2 YSLEER.

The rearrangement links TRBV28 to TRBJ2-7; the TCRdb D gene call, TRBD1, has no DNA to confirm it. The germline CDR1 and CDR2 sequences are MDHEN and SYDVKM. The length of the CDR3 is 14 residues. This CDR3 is CASSSRWTGYEQYF.

CDR3 sequence reads: CASSLQGFNTEAFF. The chain uses TRBV28 and TRBJ1-1; checking the TCRdb D call of TRBD1 is not possible without DNA. The germline V gene encodes CDR1 MDHEN and CDR2 SYDVKM. The CDR3 contains 14 residues.

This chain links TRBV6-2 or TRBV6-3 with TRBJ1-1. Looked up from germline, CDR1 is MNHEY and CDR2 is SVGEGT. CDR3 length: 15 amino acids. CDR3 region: CASSSPQGGNTEAFF.

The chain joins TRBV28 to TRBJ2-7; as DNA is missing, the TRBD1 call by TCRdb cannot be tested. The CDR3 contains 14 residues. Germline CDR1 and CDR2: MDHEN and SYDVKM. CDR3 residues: CASSWGRDSYEQYF. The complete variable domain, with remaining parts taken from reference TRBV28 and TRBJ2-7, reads DVKVTQSSRYLVKRTGEKVFLECVQDMDHENMFWYRQDPGLGLRLIYFSYDVKMKEKGDIPEGYSVSREKKERFSLILESASTNQTSMYLCASSWGRDSYEQYFGPGTRLTVT.

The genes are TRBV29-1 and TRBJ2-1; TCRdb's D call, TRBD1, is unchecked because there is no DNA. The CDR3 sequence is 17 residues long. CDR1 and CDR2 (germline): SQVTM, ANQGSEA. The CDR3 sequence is CSVTGTGVLSSYNEQFF.

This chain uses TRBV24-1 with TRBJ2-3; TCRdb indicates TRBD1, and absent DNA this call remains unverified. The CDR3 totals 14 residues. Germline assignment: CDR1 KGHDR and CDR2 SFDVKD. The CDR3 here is CATSAGVGTDTQYF.

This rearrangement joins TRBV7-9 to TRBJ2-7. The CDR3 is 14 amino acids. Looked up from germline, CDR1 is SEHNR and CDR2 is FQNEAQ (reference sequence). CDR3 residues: CASTSRWGNYEQYF.

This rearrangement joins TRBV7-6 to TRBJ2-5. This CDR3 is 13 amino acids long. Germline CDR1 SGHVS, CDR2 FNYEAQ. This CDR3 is CASSITPAGTQYF.

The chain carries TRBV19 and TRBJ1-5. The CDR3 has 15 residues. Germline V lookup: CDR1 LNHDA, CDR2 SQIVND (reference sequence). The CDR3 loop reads CASSASGGVGQPQHF.

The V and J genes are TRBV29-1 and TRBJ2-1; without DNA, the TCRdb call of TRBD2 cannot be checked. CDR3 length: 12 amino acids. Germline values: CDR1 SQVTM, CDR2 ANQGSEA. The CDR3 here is CSGGTSGNEQFF.

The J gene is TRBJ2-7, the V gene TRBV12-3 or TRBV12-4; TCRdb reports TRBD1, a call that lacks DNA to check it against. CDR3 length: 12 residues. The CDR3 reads CASSLDGDEQYF.

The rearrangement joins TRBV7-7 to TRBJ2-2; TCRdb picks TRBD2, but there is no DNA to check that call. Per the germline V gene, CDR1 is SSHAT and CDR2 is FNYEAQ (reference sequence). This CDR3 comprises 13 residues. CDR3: CWAGPVDTGELFF.

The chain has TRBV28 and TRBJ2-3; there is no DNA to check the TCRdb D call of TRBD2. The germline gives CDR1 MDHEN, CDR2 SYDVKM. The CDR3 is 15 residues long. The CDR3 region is CASRDLLAGGDTQYF.

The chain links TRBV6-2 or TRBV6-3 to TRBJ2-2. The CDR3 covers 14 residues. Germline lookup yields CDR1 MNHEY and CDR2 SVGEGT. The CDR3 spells CASSYQENTGKLFF.

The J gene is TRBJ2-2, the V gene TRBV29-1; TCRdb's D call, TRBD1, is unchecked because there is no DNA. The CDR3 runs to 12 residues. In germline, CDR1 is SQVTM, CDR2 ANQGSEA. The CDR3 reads CSALTGYGELFF.

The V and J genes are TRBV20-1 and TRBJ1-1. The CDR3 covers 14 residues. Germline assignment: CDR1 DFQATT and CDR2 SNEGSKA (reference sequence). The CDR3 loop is CSARDPTRQIEAFF.

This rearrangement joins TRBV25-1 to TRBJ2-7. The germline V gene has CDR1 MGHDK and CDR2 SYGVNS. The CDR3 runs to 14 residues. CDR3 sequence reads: CASRGPNSFYEQYF.

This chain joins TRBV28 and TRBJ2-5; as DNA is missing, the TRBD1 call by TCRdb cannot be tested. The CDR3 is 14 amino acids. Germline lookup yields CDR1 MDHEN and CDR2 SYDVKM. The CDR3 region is CASSTSRQGETQYF.

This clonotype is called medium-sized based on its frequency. CDR3 region: CASRLPGREAFF. This chain connects TRBV12-2 to TRBJ1-1. TRBV12-2 is a pseudogene. This CDR3 spans 12 amino acids.

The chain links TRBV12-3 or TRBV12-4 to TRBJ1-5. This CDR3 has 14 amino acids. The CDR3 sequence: CASRAEYSNQPQHF.

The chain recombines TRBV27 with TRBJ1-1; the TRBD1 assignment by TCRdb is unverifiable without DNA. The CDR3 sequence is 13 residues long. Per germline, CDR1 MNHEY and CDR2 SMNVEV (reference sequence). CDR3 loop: CASSPRGVTEAFF.

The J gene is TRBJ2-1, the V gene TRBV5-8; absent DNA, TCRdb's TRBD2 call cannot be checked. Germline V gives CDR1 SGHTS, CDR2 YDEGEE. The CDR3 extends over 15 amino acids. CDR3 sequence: CASSLGGGANNEQFF.

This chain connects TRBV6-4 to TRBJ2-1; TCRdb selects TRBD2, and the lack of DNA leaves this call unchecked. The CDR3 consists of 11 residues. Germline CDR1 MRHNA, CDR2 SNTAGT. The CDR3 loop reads CASSEASGEFF.

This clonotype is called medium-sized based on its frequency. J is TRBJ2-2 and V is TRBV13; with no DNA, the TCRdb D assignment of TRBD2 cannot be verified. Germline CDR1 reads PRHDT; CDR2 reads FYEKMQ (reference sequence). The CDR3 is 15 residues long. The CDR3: CASSLAGLPTGELFF.

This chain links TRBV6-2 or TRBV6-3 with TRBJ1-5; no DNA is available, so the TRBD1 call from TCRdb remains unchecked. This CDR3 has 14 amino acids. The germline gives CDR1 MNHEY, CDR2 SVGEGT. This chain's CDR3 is CASDRGDTMWPQHF.